Each of the 21 T cell receptor beta chains below was sequenced from the same sample in a study of blood T cell repertoires in COVID-19. The protocol was immunoSEQ multiplex PCR, while the TCRdb copy is restricted to in-frame clones and leaves out a portion. The sample holds about 32,000 clones, approximately 93% seen once. Sequencing was carried out using peripheral blood. The receptors stem from a male donor with active COVID-19.

The chain employs TRBV5-8 and TRBJ1-5, with a tentative D call TRBD1 (6 bases). CDR1 is SGHTS and CDR2 is YDEGEE in the germline V gene. V was pared by 2 bases and J by 1 base, with 10 bases between. The CDR3 is 15 residues long. CDR3 nucleotides: TGTGCCAGCAGCTTCAGGGGATACAGCAATCAGCCCCAGCATTTT. Translated, it gives CASSFRGYSNQPQHF.

This chain connects TRBV7-3 to TRBJ2-3; 15 positions match TRBD2. Trimming took 5 bases from V and 5 from J; bases not matched to a gene: 8. CDR3 size: 17 residues. CDR1 SGHTA and CDR2 FQGTGA come from the germline V gene. The CDR3 reads CASSPGTSGGFRDTQYF. The DNA for the CDR3 is TGTGCCAGCAGCCCCGGGACTAGCGGGGGGTTCCGAGATACGCAGTATTTT.

The V and J genes are TRBV5-4 and TRBJ2-7; a weak D match, TRBD2 (6 bases). Between the trimmed V and J ends, which lost 4 bases and 6 bases, there was a span of 23 bases. This CDR3 has 16 amino acids. Germline CDR1 SGHNT, CDR2 YYREEE (reference sequence). CDR3 in amino acids: CASSAAGGRGVAEQYF. The CDR3 region has the DNA TGTGCCAGCAGCGCTGCGGGTGGGCGCGGGGTGGCCGAGCAGTACTTC.

This chain links TRBV19 with TRBJ2-7; maybe TRBD1 (5 bases). Germline CDR1 is LNHDA and CDR2 is SQIVND (reference sequence). Between the trimmed V and J ends, which lost 5 bases and 0 bases, there was a span of 14 bases. The CDR3 length is 15 residues. The CDR3, as DNA: TGTGCCAGTAGTCGTCGACAGACCAACTCCTACGAGCAGTACTTC. Translated: CASSRRQTNSYEQYF.

The CDR3 protein is CASSERPAGQGTDTQYF. The DNA of the CDR3 is TGTGCCAGCAGTGAAAGGCCAGCGGGACAGGGCACAGATACGCAGTATTTT. The chain combines TRBV2 with TRBJ2-3; D possibly corresponds to TRBD1 (8 bases). The germline V gene encodes CDR1 SNHLY and CDR2 FYNNEI. V shed 2 bases and J shed 1 base, with 16 bases lying between them. The CDR3 sequence is 17 residues long.

This clone was detected only a few times. The chain employs TRBV5-1 and TRBJ1-5, with a weak D call TRBD1 (6 bases). The CDR3 is 15 amino acids. Trimming removed 0 bases at V and 1 base at J, with 8 bases between. Germline CDR1 and CDR2: SGHRS and YFSETQ. CDR3 region: CASSLGGGSNQPQHF. CDR3 nucleotides: TGCGCCAGCAGCTTGGGAGGGGGAAGCAATCAGCCCCAGCATTTT.

The V call is TRBV7-2, the J call TRBJ1-1, with 7 bases aligning to TRBD1. The V gene end was trimmed by 5 bases and the J gene end by 1 base; junction bases not matched to a gene: 4. CDR3 length equals 14 residues. Germline V lookup: CDR1 SGHTA, CDR2 FQGNSA. The chain's CDR3 is CASSPTGTNTEAFF. CDR3 nucleotide sequence: TGTGCCAGCAGCCCGACAGGGACGAACACTGAAGCTTTCTTT.

This chain joins TRBV5-8 and TRBJ1-6; D is unclear. From germline, CDR1 is SGHTS and CDR2 YDEGEE. Trimming stripped 4 bases from V and 0 bases from J, with 11 bases between. CDR3 length: 16 residues. CDR3 sequence reads: CASSVIMSSYNSPLHF. The CDR3 bases are TGTGCCAGCAGCGTAATTATGAGCTCCTATAATTCACCCCTCCACTTT.

The chain is built from TRBV5-1 and TRBJ2-7; TRBD2 agrees at 9 bases. The CDR3 sequence is 15 residues long. From germline, CDR1 is SGHRS and CDR2 YFSETQ. V lost 0 bases to trimming and J lost 2 bases; unmatched junction nucleotides: 3. The CDR3: CASSLGAGGPYEQYF. The CDR3 DNA sequence: TGCGCCAGCAGCTTGGGAGCGGGGGGACCCTACGAGCAGTACTTC.

The V gene is TRBV6-6, the J gene TRBJ1-4; D is possibly TRBD1 (5 bases). Germline V CDR1 and CDR2: MNHNY, SVGAGI (reference sequence). The CDR3 is made up of 14 amino acids. V lost 6 bases to trimming and J lost 8 bases, with 16 bases between them. The CDR3 reads CASSDRDSEEKLFF. CDR3 bases: TGTGCCAGCAGCGACCGGGACTCAGAAGAAAAACTGTTTTTT.

This clone was counted once. This chain connects TRBV3-1 (or the pseudogene TRBV3-2) to TRBJ1-1, with 7 bases identical to TRBD1. Germline V gene data show CDR1 as LGHDT and CDR2 as YNNKEL (reference sequence). CDR3 length: 14 amino acids. V gave up 2 bases and J gave up 5 bases; unmatched junction bases: 5. The chain's CDR3 is CASSQTQGRTEAFF. The CDR3, as DNA: TGTGCCAGCAGCCAAACACAGGGGAGGACTGAAGCTTTCTTT.

A single count supports this clone. The chain is built from TRBV30 and TRBJ1-3, with no clear D. The CDR3 is made up of 14 amino acids. The V and J ends lost 3 bases and 4 bases respectively, with 13 bases between them. The germline CDR1 and CDR2 sequences are GTSNPN and SVGIG (reference sequence). Here the CDR3 DNA reads TGTGCCTGGAGAATCCAGCCGGAGGGAAACACCATATATTTT. Translating gives CAWRIQPEGNTIYF.

The chain couples TRBV19 to TRBJ2-1; the D gene is possibly TRBD2 (5 bases). Germline CDR1 is LNHDA and CDR2 is SQIVND (reference sequence). V was pared by 4 bases and J by 6 bases, with 22 bases between. CDR3 length equals 17 residues. The CDR3 loop reads CASSSRNSGLASNEQFF. The CDR3 DNA follows: TGTGCCAGTAGTAGCCGGAACTCCGGTCTAGCATCCAATGAGCAGTTCTTC. The full variable domain, in which reference TRBV19 and TRBJ2-1 provide the parts outside the CDR3, is DGGITQSPKYLFRKEGQNVTLSCEQNLNHDAMYWYRQDPGQGLRLIYYSQIVNDFQKGDIAEGYSVSREKKESFPLTVTSAQKNPTAFYLCASSSRNSGLASNEQFFGPGTRLTVL.

V and J are TRBV7-2 and TRBJ2-2; maybe TRBD2 (6 bases). The length of the CDR3 is 16 residues. CDR1 is SGHTA and CDR2 is FQGNSA in the germline V gene. V dropped 5 bases and J dropped 0 bases, with 13 bases sitting between them. CDR3 sequence reads: CASSPTGLSNTGELFF. The CDR3 DNA reads as TGTGCCAGCAGCCCGACGGGACTCTCGAACACCGGGGAGCTGTTTTTT.

This rearrangement joins TRBV7-2 to TRBJ2-2, with D possibly TRBD2 on 5 matching bases. Between the trimmed V and J ends, which lost 7 bases and 0 bases, there was a span of 9 bases. The CDR3 runs to 14 residues. Germline CDR1 SGHTA, CDR2 FQGNSA. The CDR3 nucleotides read TGTGCCAGCACCCCACTAGCGAACACCGGGGAGCTGTTTTTT. It codes for CASTPLANTGELFF. Filled out from reference TRBV7-2 and TRBJ2-2, the complete variable domain reads GAGVSQSPSNKVTEKGKDVELRCDPISGHTALYWYRQSLGQGLEFLIYFQGNSAPDKSGLPSDRFSAERTGGSVSTLTIQRTQQEDSAVYLCASTPLANTGELFFGEGSRLTVL.

The chain joins TRBV4-2 to TRBJ2-1; no firm D call. Germline CDR1 and CDR2: LGHNA and YNFKEQ. This CDR3 is 13 amino acids long. Trimming took 3 bases from V and 8 from J, leaving 11 bases between them. The CDR3: CASSQESVDEQFF. DNA for the CDR3: TGTGCCAGCAGCCAGGAGTCTGTGGATGAGCAGTTCTTC.

The V call is TRBV4-2, the J call TRBJ1-5; D ambiguous. Germline V CDR1 and CDR2: LGHNA, YNFKEQ. V lost 0 bases, J lost 2 bases, and 11 bases lay in between. The CDR3 contains 16 residues. The CDR3, as DNA: TGTGCCAGCAGCCAAGATTCGGGAAGGGGCAATCAGCCCCAGCATTTT. Translated: CASSQDSGRGNQPQHF.

V usage is TRBV15 and J usage is TRBJ1-2, with a tentative D call TRBD1 (6 bases). V lost 1 base and J lost 7, with 13 bases in between. The CDR3 consists of 14 residues. CDR1 and CDR2 (germline): LNHNV, YYDKDF (reference sequence). The CDR3 loop is CATSRANRAIGYTF. DNA of the CDR3: TGTGCCACCAGCAGAGCCAACAGGGCAATTGGCTACACCTTC.

The V call is TRBV5-1, the J call TRBJ2-1, with TRBD2 matching over 8 bases. V gave up 5 bases and J gave up 5 bases; unmatched junction bases: 9. Germline CDR1 is SGHRS and CDR2 is YFSETQ. This CDR3 spans 15 amino acids. The CDR3 DNA is TGCGCCAGCAGGGGGCGGGGGGACAAGCACAATGAGCAGTTCTTC. It encodes CASRGRGDKHNEQFF.

This rearrangement joins TRBV6-5 to TRBJ1-2; weak D call: TRBD1 (6 bases). V was shortened by 6 bases and J by 6 bases, with 11 bases between the two germline ends. CDR1 and CDR2 (germline): MNHEY, SVGAGI. The CDR3 runs to 12 residues. The CDR3 DNA reads TGTGCCAGCAGCCTGGCAGGGGATGGCTACACCTTC. It specifies CASSLAGDGYTF.

About this clone itself: Germline and junction disagree at one end, which may indicate a read error. V is TRBV27 and J is TRBJ2-1; D is unclear. This CDR3 comprises 10 residues. The germline V gene has CDR1 MNHEY and CDR2 SMNVEV (reference sequence). The CDR3 reads CAKAQNEQFF. The CDR3 DNA reads TGCGCCAAAGCGCAAAATGAGCAGTTCTTC.